A selection of T cell receptor beta chains follows, all from one sample in a study of shared clonotypes between healthy human individuals. Assay used: immunoSEQ multiplex PCR; TCRdb lists only in-frame clones, some missing. Of fewer than 600,000 clones in the sample, around 74% are singletons; the top ten hold 10% to 15%. The sequencing sample was made of PBMCs. All receptors come from a woman in her 40s in good health. Some clones in this sample may be carry-over from other donors' samples. Each CDR3 is given with its conserved first and last residue. The D gene is left open where the match is weak. A clone size is listed for some rows: how often the clone was seen (once, few, many), or a class if it is expanded.

TRBJ2-7,TRBV9,NA,NA,TGTGCCAGCAGCGTAGAAGGGACTGCCCCCCTCGGGCAGTACTTC,CASSVEGTAPLGQYF
TRBJ1-1,TRBV5-4,NA,NA,TGTGCCAGCAGCTTGGCACTTCGGGGGGACACTGAAGCTTTCTTT,CASSLALRGDTEAFF
TRBJ2-7,TRBV7-9,NA,NA,TGTGCCAGCAGCTTAGGGGTGGCAGTCGACTTC,CASSLGVAVDF
TRBJ2-7,TRBV20-1,NA,NA,TGCAGTGCTCCCGGACTCTCCGAGCAGTACTTC,CSAPGLSEQYF
TRBJ1-1,TRBV19,NA,TRBD1,TGTGCCAGTAGTATCCCGCACCCGGGACAGGCGGCGAGGAGCACTGAAGCTTTCTTT,CASSIPHPGQAARSTEAFF
TRBJ2-7,TRBV6-1,few,NA,TGTGCCAGCAGTGGGATCCACTCCTACGAGCAGTACTTC,CASSGIHSYEQYF
TRBJ2-3,TRBV6-5,NA,NA,TGTGCCAGCAGGTCCAGGGGAACAGATACGCAGTATTTT,CASRSRGTDTQYF
TRBJ2-3,TRBV4-1,NA,TRBD2,TGCGCCAGCAGCAGCGGGGCCGGGACAGATACGCAGTATTTT,CASSSGAGTDTQYF
TRBJ2-5,TRBV6-1,few,NA,TGTGCCAGCAGCGTCTCTCCGGAGGGCCAAGAGACCCAGTACTTC,CASSVSPEGQETQYF
TRBJ2-1,TRBV30,once,TRBD2,TGTGCCTGGAGTGTATTTCTAGCGGGAGACAATGAGCAGTTCTTC,CAWSVFLAGDNEQFF
TRBJ2-1,TRBV15,NA,NA,TGTGCCACCGAAGCGTCAAGCCCCTACAATGAGCAGTTCTTC,CATEASSPYNEQFF
TRBJ1-5,TRBV10-3,once,NA,TGTGCCATCAGTGAAAGAGGGGATCAGCCCCAGCATTTT,CAISERGDQPQHF
TRBJ1-5,TRBV4-2,NA,NA,TGTGCCAGCAGCCAAGATCCGGGGGGCGGCCAGCCCCAGCATTTT,CASSQDPGGGQPQHF
TRBJ2-7,TRBV5-5,NA,NA,TGTGCCAGCAGCTTTCGCGACAGGATTTACGAGCAGTACTTC,CASSFRDRIYEQYF
TRBJ1-5,TRBV18,NA,NA,TGTGCCAGCTCATTACAGGGAAACAATCAGCCCCAGCATTTT,CASSLQGNNQPQHF
TRBJ2-3,TRBV7-2,NA,TRBD2,TGTGCCAGCAGCTTACGGGGGGGGTTACTAGCACATACGCAGTATTTT,CASSLRGGLLAHTQYF
TRBJ2-7,TRBV28,NA,TRBD2,TGTGCCAGCAGTTTACCTTTCACTAGCGGGAACTACGAGCAGTACTTC,CASSLPFTSGNYEQYF
TRBJ1-5,TRBV5-5,NA,NA,TGTGCCAGCAGCGCAAGGGCGGGGGATTATCAGCCCCAGCATTTT,CASSARAGDYQPQHF
TRBJ1-5,TRBV19,NA,NA,TGTGCCAGTAGTGGAAGCAATCAGCCCCAGCATTTT,CASSGSNQPQHF
TRBJ1-2,TRBV9,NA,NA,TGTGCCAGCAGCGCTACCACGACCCCCGGAGTGGGCTACACCTTC,CASSATTTPGVGYTF
TRBJ1-2,TRBV6-1,NA,TRBD1,TGTGCCAGCAGTGTGAGGGTCGCGGACAGGGGGTTCTATGGCTACACCTTC,CASSVRVADRGFYGYTF
TRBJ2-5,TRBV11-2,NA,TRBD2,TGTGCCAGCAGCTTAGCTGAGCGGGAAGGAGAGCAGTACTTC,CASSLAEREGEQYF
TRBJ2-3,TRBV6-6,few,TRBD1,TGTGCCAGCAGCCCTGGGACAGGGAGCACAGATACGCAGTATTTT,CASSPGTGSTDTQYF
TRBJ2-1,TRBV15,NA,NA,TGTGCCACCAGCAGAGCCGGGGGTGAGCAGTTCTTC,CATSRAGGEQFF
TRBJ1-1,TRBV7-2,once,NA,TGTGCCAGCAGCTCGGCGGACACAATCCCTGAAGCTTTCTTT,CASSSADTIPEAFF
TRBJ2-1,TRBV10-3,few,NA,TGTGCCATCAACCCCCGGTGGTGGGGTAATGAGCAGTTCTTC,CAINPRWWGNEQFF
TRBJ2-3,TRBV6-6,once,TRBD2,TGTGCCAGCAGTGTCGGGACTAGCAGTAGCACAGATACGCAGTATTTT,CASSVGTSSSTDTQYF
TRBJ2-2,TRBV10-3,NA,TRBD2,TGTGCCATCAGCGCTGGGGGTAGCGGGAGGAGCACCGGGGAGCTGTTTTTT,CAISAGGSGRSTGELFF
TRBJ2-1,TRBV5-4,NA,TRBD1,TGTGCCAGCAGCCCAGAGGGGGCTCTCTACAATGAGCAGTTCTTC,CASSPEGALYNEQFF
TRBJ1-1,TRBV21-1,NA,NA,TGTGCCAGCAGCAATAGTGAAGGGATGAACACTGAAGCTTTCTTT,CASSNSEGMNTEAFF
TRBJ2-7,TRBV19,NA,TRBD1,TGTGCCACCAACGAGGACAGGGCTGGCGAGCAGTACTTC,CATNEDRAGEQYF
TRBJ2-7,TRBV7-2,NA,NA,TGTGCCAGCAGCTTAGAGGCAGAGAGCTACGAGCAGTACTTC,CASSLEAESYEQYF
TRBJ2-3,TRBV10-3,NA,NA,TGTGCCATCAGTGAATATAGAGAGGGCGGAGGGGCAGATACGCAGTATTTT,CAISEYREGGGADTQYF
TRBJ2-7,TRBV6-4,once,TRBD2,TGTGCCAGCAGCGTGACTATCTTGATGGCGGGAGGATCCTCCTACGAGCAGTACTTC,CASSVTILMAGGSSYEQYF
TRBJ2-1,TRBV7-9,NA,TRBD2,TGTGCCAGCAGCTTATCTCTAGCGGGAGCCTACAATGAGCAGTTCTTC,CASSLSLAGAYNEQFF
TRBJ2-7,TRBV7-6,NA,NA,TGTGCCAGCAGCCCTATACAGGGAGACTACGAGCAGTACTTC,CASSPIQGDYEQYF
TRBJ2-7,TRBV11-1,NA,TRBD1,TGTGCCAGCAGCCCAGGGGGCCGCTACGAGCAGTACTTC,CASSPGGRYEQYF
TRBJ2-3,TRBV11-3,NA,NA,TGTGCCAGCAGCTCGGGGGAAACAGATACGCAGTATTTT,CASSSGETDTQYF
TRBJ2-6,TRBV28,NA,NA,TGTGCCAGCAGGCGACGGGGGCCATCTGGGGCCAACGTCCTGACTTTC,CASRRRGPSGANVLTF
TRBJ2-5,TRBV29-1,NA,NA,TGCAGCGTCCGACCGCAAGAGACCCAGTACTTC,CSVRPQETQYF
TRBJ2-7,TRBV6-1,NA,NA,TGTGCCAGCAGTGACGGGCTCCCAGGCACCTACGAGCAGTACTTC,CASSDGLPGTYEQYF
TRBJ2-1,TRBV5-1,NA,TRBD1,TGCGCCAGCAGAGGGGACAGGGTTAGCAATGAGCAGTTCTTC,CASRGDRVSNEQFF
TRBJ2-7,TRBV5-1,once,NA,TGCGCCAGCAGCGACTCGTCCGGGCCCCGAGGGGCCTACGAGCAGTACTTC,CASSDSSGPRGAYEQYF
TRBJ2-3,TRBV7-9,NA,TRBD2,TGTGCCAGCAGGAGCGATAGCGGGAGATCCGATACGCAGTATTTT,CASRSDSGRSDTQYF
TRBJ1-4,TRBV18,NA,NA,TGTGCCAGCTCACTTCAGACGTACGCAACTAATGAAAAACTGTTTTTT,CASSLQTYATNEKLFF
TRBJ1-1,TRBV27,NA,TRBD1,TGTGCCAGCATTACCTTGGGGGCAGGGGGGAATGAAGCTTTCTTT,CASITLGAGGNEAFF
TRBJ1-6,TRBV30,NA,NA,TGTGCCTGGAATCTGAGAGGCGGGAGCTCCTATAATTCACCCCTCCACTTT,CAWNLRGGSSYNSPLHF
TRBJ1-5,TRBV9,few,TRBD1,TGTGCCAGCAGCGCAGGGGGGGGTAGCAATCAGCCCCAGCATTTT,CASSAGGGSNQPQHF
TRBJ2-3,TRBV29-1,NA,TRBD1,TGCAGCGTCACCGGGACAGGGGCAGATACGCAGTATTTT,CSVTGTGADTQYF
TRBJ2-2,TRBV5-1,NA,TRBD1,TGCGCCAGCAGCGGGACAGGGGCCACCGGGGAGCTGTTTTTT,CASSGTGATGELFF
TRBJ2-7,TRBV28,NA,NA,TGTGCCAGCAGTTTCCGACGGCCTTCAAGGAACGAGCAGTACTTC,CASSFRRPSRNEQYF